Below are 30 T cell receptor beta chains sequenced from a single sample in a study of blood T cell repertoires in COVID-19. Generated by immunoSEQ multiplex PCR, the TCRdb table keeps only in-frame clones and is missing some. Of around 370,000 clones in the sample, around 87% were seen once. The source material was peripheral blood. These receptors originate from a woman in her forties or fifties with COVID-19, enrolled during active disease.

The V and J genes are TRBV10-3 and TRBJ1-2; TRBD1 agrees at 8 bases. V lost 4 bases to trimming and J lost 2 bases; unmatched junction nucleotides: 6. The germline V gene encodes CDR1 ENHRY and CDR2 SYGVKD. The CDR3 totals 15 residues. CDR3 DNA sequence: TGTGCCATCAGTGTCCGGACAGGGAACAACTATGGCTACACCTTC. Protein: CAISVRTGNNYGYTF.

The chain combines TRBV5-4 with TRBJ2-7, with unresolved D. Deletions cut 3 bases from V and 0 bases from J, with 4 bases between. The CDR3 length is 12 residues. Looked up from germline, CDR1 is SGHNT and CDR2 is YYREEE (reference sequence). The CDR3 loop is CASSSNSYEQYF. The CDR3 nucleotides are TGTGCCAGCAGCTCAAACTCCTACGAGCAGTACTTC.

The rearrangement links TRBV28 to TRBJ1-2; maybe TRBD1 (6 bases). The V gene lost 5 bases and the J gene lost 4 bases, with 14 bases spanning the gap. CDR1 MDHEN and CDR2 SYDVKM come from the germline V gene. The CDR3 consists of 14 residues. In DNA, the CDR3 is TGTGCCAGCAGTCGCCCGACAGGAGTCTATGGCTACACCTTC. Translation gives CASSRPTGVYGYTF.

This chain uses TRBV9 with TRBJ2-1; D is perhaps TRBD2 (6 bases). Trimming removed 3 bases at V and 4 bases at J, with 8 bases between. Germline V gene sequence: CDR1 SGDLS, CDR2 YYNGEE. The CDR3 is 13 residues long. The CDR3 sequence: CASSGGTYNEQFF. DNA for the CDR3: TGTGCCAGCAGCGGAGGGACTTACAATGAGCAGTTCTTC.

The chain uses TRBV19 and TRBJ2-7; possible D gene TRBD1, 5 bases. This CDR3 comprises 13 residues. Germline V lookup: CDR1 LNHDA, CDR2 SQIVND (reference sequence). V was shortened by 6 bases and J by 6 bases, with 15 bases between the two germline ends. The CDR3 DNA reads as TGTGCCAGTAGGGGTCCAGGACATGGCGAGCAGTACTTC. Encoded protein: CASRGPGHGEQYF.

The chain recombines TRBV24-1 with TRBJ2-1; the match to TRBD2 covers 8 bases. CDR3 length: 16 amino acids. Germline V CDR1 and CDR2: KGHDR, SFDVKD. V trimming: 3 bases; J trimming: 6 bases; junction bases outside the gene matches: 9. For the CDR3, the DNA is TGTGCCACCAGTGATGCCGGGACTAGATACCTCAATGAGCAGTTCTTC. Its protein is CATSDAGTRYLNEQFF.

The chain employs TRBV19 and TRBJ1-1; D gene ambiguous. This CDR3 contains 15 residues. Between the trimmed V and J ends, which lost 6 bases and 5 bases, there was a span of 19 bases. Germline V gene sequence: CDR1 LNHDA, CDR2 SQIVND (reference sequence). In nucleotides, the CDR3 is TGTGCCAGTAGGGCCGACATTACTCCGGGGACTGAAGCTTTCTTT. Translation gives CASRADITPGTEAFF. Full variable domain (rest looked up from reference TRBV19 and TRBJ1-1): DGGITQSPKYLFRKEGQNVTLSCEQNLNHDAMYWYRQDPGQGLRLIYYSQIVNDFQKGDIAEGYSVSREKKESFPLTVTSAQKNPTAFYLCASRADITPGTEAFFGQGTRLTVV.

The rearrangement links TRBV18 to TRBJ2-4, with D possibly being TRBD1 (6 bases). The germline V and J ends were trimmed by 0 bases and 6 bases, with 9 bases remaining between them. Germline V gene sequence: CDR1 KGHSH, CDR2 LQKENI. The CDR3 has 14 residues. CDR3 residues: CASSPPGTLNIQYF. In DNA, the CDR3 is TGTGCCAGCTCACCACCCGGGACATTAAACATTCAGTACTTC.

This sequence joins TRBV2 and TRBJ1-2; D remains unclear. The CDR3 has 13 amino acids. The ends were cut back, 7 bases at V and 4 bases at J, with 13 bases in the middle. The V gene's germline CDR1 is SNHLY and CDR2 FYNNEI. The CDR3 sequence is CASTPTEFYGYTF. The CDR3 nucleotides read TGTGCCAGCACTCCAACGGAGTTCTATGGCTACACCTTC.

This clone was picked up one time. The chain couples TRBV6-4 to TRBJ2-2; no definite D call. The V and J ends lost 7 bases and 0 bases respectively, with 9 bases between them. CDR1 and CDR2 from the germline V gene are MRHNA and SNTAGT. The CDR3 totals 14 residues. The CDR3 DNA follows: TGTGCCAGCAAGCACTATGCGAACACCGGGGAGCTGTTTTTT. Its protein is CASKHYANTGELFF.

This clone was observed a single time. The J gene is TRBJ2-7, the V gene TRBV19, with 10 nucleotides matching TRBD1. This CDR3 is 15 amino acids long. The germline V gene has CDR1 LNHDA and CDR2 SQIVND (reference sequence). The trim removed 3 bases at V and 4 bases at J, leaving 6 bases unmatched. The CDR3 coding sequence is TGTGCCAGTAGTATTTCAGGGACAGGGGCTTACGAGCAGTACTTC. Translating gives CASSISGTGAYEQYF. Full variable domain (rest looked up from reference TRBV19 and TRBJ2-7): DGGITQSPKYLFRKEGQNVTLSCEQNLNHDAMYWYRQDPGQGLRLIYYSQIVNDFQKGDIAEGYSVSREKKESFPLTVTSAQKNPTAFYLCASSISGTGAYEQYFGPGTRLTVT.

This chain connects TRBV10-3 to TRBJ2-3, with D tentatively TRBD2 (6 bases). V dropped 6 bases and J dropped 6 bases, with 19 bases sitting between them. CDR1 and CDR2 (germline): ENHRY, SYGVKD. The CDR3 has 15 residues. The CDR3 sequence: CAIRLRREAVDTQYF. The CDR3 DNA sequence: TGTGCCATCAGACTTCGGAGGGAGGCGGTGGATACGCAGTATTTT.

In this sample, this clone turned up once. V usage is TRBV20-1 and J usage is TRBJ2-5; a possible D gene is TRBD2 (5 bases). Germline loops: CDR1 DFQATT, CDR2 SNEGSKA (reference sequence). This CDR3 comprises 11 residues. Trimming removed 6 bases from V and 2 bases from J, with 7 bases in between. This chain's CDR3 is CSARGQETQYF. The CDR3 DNA reads TGCAGTGCCCGCGGGCAAGAGACCCAGTACTTC.

This clone has a single count. The rearrangement uses TRBV10-1 and TRBJ2-1; D is possibly TRBD2 (5 bases). The CDR3 extends over 14 amino acids. V lost 8 bases to trimming and J lost 5 bases, with 16 bases between them. The germline gives CDR1 WNHNN, CDR2 SYGVQD (reference sequence). CDR3 in amino acids: CASGRSGGDNEQFF. CDR3 coding DNA: TGCGCCAGCGGTCGCAGTGGAGGCGACAATGAGCAGTTCTTC.

This clone has a count of ten or more. The chain couples TRBV11-3 to TRBJ2-2; 10 nucleotides align to TRBD2. Germline trimming cut 0 bases from V and 1 base from J; bases unmatched to any gene: 8. The CDR3 spans 19 residues. Germline lookup yields CDR1 SGHNT and CDR2 YENEEA. The CDR3 spells CASSLESYSGRRNTGELFF. The CDR3 DNA sequence: TGTGCCAGCAGCTTAGAGTCATATAGCGGGAGGCGGAACACCGGGGAGCTGTTTTTT.

This chain links TRBV5-6 with TRBJ2-1; D is possibly TRBD1 (6 bases). The CDR3 covers 14 residues. The V end lost 0 bases, the J end lost 13 bases, and 17 bases lay between the germline ends. The germline gives CDR1 SGHDT, CDR2 YYEEEE. The CDR3: CASSLAERQVFQFF. The CDR3 nucleotides are TGTGCCAGCAGCTTGGCCGAACGACAGGTTTTTCAGTTCTTC.

The chain uses TRBV9 and TRBJ1-1; TRBD1 agrees at 10 bases. Germline loops: CDR1 SGDLS, CDR2 YYNGEE. CDR3 size: 15 residues. V shed 4 bases, J shed 5 bases, and the junction held 8 bases outside the gene matches. The CDR3 nucleotides are TGTGCCAGCAGCTCCCCGACAGGGGGCCGAACTGAAGCTTTCTTT. Its translation: CASSSPTGGRTEAFF.

This clone has a single count. The rearrangement uses TRBV7-8 and TRBJ2-7; TRBD1 matches at 8 bases. V lost 2 bases to trimming and J lost 5 bases; unmatched junction nucleotides: 5. The CDR3 runs 14 residues. Looked up from germline, CDR1 is SGHVS and CDR2 is FQNEAQ. The CDR3 region has the DNA TGTGCCAGCAGCTTATCGGACAGGGTCCACGAGCAGTACTTC. Its translation is CASSLSDRVHEQYF.

The rearrangement uses TRBV4-2 and TRBJ2-3; 11 nucleotides line up with TRBD2. This CDR3 has 18 residues. The trim removed 1 base at V and 4 bases at J, leaving 10 bases unmatched. CDR1 is LGHNA and CDR2 is YNFKEQ in the germline V gene. CDR3 nucleotide sequence: TGTGCCAGCAGCCAAGTGATAGCGGGAGGGCCTGGTGCAGATACGCAGTATTTT. Translation: CASSQVIAGGPGADTQYF.

V and J are TRBV19 and TRBJ2-7; maybe TRBD1 (6 bases). Deletions cut 4 bases from V and 2 bases from J, with 15 bases between. CDR1 is LNHDA, CDR2 SQIVND, per germline (reference sequence). The CDR3 spans 15 residues. The CDR3 is CASSRGPPATYEQYF. In DNA form, the CDR3 reads TGTGCCAGTAGTAGGGGGCCCCCAGCCACCTACGAGCAGTACTTC.

The chain employs TRBV5-1 and TRBJ2-7; 13 bases are shared with TRBD2. The J segment lost 0 bases and the V segment lost 3 bases, leaving 9 bases of the junction unmatched. The germline CDR1 and CDR2 sequences are SGHRS and YFSETQ. This CDR3 comprises 18 residues. The CDR3 sequence is CASSSQTGLAGFSYEQYF. The CDR3 bases are TGCGCCAGCAGCTCCCAAACGGGACTAGCGGGGTTCTCCTACGAGCAGTACTTC.

This clone was detected a few times. The V gene is TRBV5-1, the J gene TRBJ2-2, with 8 bases aligning to TRBD1. The CDR3 is 16 residues long. Germline assignment: CDR1 SGHRS and CDR2 YFSETQ. With 0 bases clipped from V and 6 bases from J, the junction kept 7 bases outside the gene matches. The CDR3 bases are TGCGCCAGCAGCTTGGCCGTGACAGGGGTAGCCGGGGAGCTGTTTTTT. It codes for CASSLAVTGVAGELFF.

V is TRBV12-3 or TRBV12-4 and J is TRBJ2-1; D call uncertain. The CDR3 covers 13 residues. V was clipped by 6 bases and J by 0 bases, with 6 bases between them. As DNA, the CDR3 is TGTGCCAGCAGACAGTCCTCCTACAATGAGCAGTTCTTC. It encodes CASRQSSYNEQFF.

CDR3 protein: CASSPRQAGEETQYF. The DNA of the CDR3 is TGTGCCAGCTCGCCAAGACAGGCTGGTGAAGAGACCCAGTACTTC. The V and J genes are TRBV18 and TRBJ2-5, with a possible D match to TRBD1 (6 bases). The V gene's germline CDR1 is KGHSH and CDR2 LQKENI. The germline V and J ends were trimmed by 6 bases and 3 bases, with 17 bases remaining between them. The CDR3 loop spans 15 amino acids.

The V gene is TRBV4-3, the J gene TRBJ2-6; TRBD1 agrees at 10 bases. The CDR3 is 17 residues long. V lost 1 base and J lost 2; bases outside the gene matches: 2. CDR1 and CDR2 (germline): LGHNA, YSLEER. The CDR3, as DNA: TGCGCCAGCAGCCAAGGGACAGGGGGGCCTGGGGCCAACGTCCTGACTTTC. This gives the protein CASSQGTGGPGANVLTF.

The chain carries TRBV11-2 and TRBJ1-1; the match to TRBD1 covers 7 bases. Germline CDR1 reads SGHAT; CDR2 reads FQNNGV. The ends lost 0 bases at V and 5 bases at J; junction bases unmatched: 6. This CDR3 region has 15 residues. The CDR3 DNA is TGTGCCAGCAGCTTAGATTGGGGCAGGGGGACTGAAGCTTTCTTT. Translation: CASSLDWGRGTEAFF.

The chain joins TRBV7-2 to TRBJ2-7, with no clear D. This CDR3 comprises 12 residues. V gave up 5 bases and J gave up 1 base, with 6 bases separating them. Per the germline V gene, CDR1 is SGHTA and CDR2 is FQGNSA. The CDR3: CASSLTSYEQYF. DNA of the CDR3: TGTGCCAGCAGCCTCACTTCCTACGAGCAGTACTTC.

This clone was observed once. In DNA form, the CDR3 reads TGTGCCAGCTCACCGACGGCTAGGGACAGTCCAAACTCTGGGGCCAACGTCCTGACTTTC. Residues: CASSPTARDSPNSGANVLTF. The chain links TRBV18 to TRBJ2-6; 7 nucleotides match TRBD1. The V segment lost 3 bases and the J segment 0 bases; nucleotides outside the gene matches: 14. This CDR3 region has 20 residues. Germline CDR1 KGHSH, CDR2 LQKENI.

This clone showed up just once. This chain connects TRBV30 to TRBJ1-5; D ambiguous. Trimming removed 5 bases from V and 6 bases from J, with 8 bases in between. The CDR3 is 11 amino acids. The germline CDR1 and CDR2 sequences are GTSNPN and SVGIG (reference sequence). The CDR3: CAWGRGQPQHF. The CDR3 bases are TGTGCCTGGGGCCGCGGTCAGCCCCAGCATTTT.

The chain combines TRBV29-1 with TRBJ2-1; TRBD1 might be the D (6 bases). The CDR3 covers 16 residues. V was shortened by 0 bases and J by 0 bases, with 12 bases between the two germline ends. Germline assignment: CDR1 SQVTM and CDR2 ANQGSEA. This CDR3 is CSVEDPDRSSYNEQFF. The CDR3 DNA reads as TGCAGCGTTGAAGACCCAGACAGGAGCTCCTACAATGAGCAGTTCTTC.